The 21 T cell receptor beta chains in this list originate from one sample, sequenced in a study of blood T cell repertoires in COVID-19. Sequencing was performed with immunoSEQ multiplex PCR; in TCRdb, only in-frame clones are kept and a portion is missing. The sample consists of 80,000 to 90,000 clones, about 87% of them appearing once. The source material was peripheral blood. The source is a man in his forties or fifties with acute or convalescent COVID-19.

This clone was observed a single time. The chain couples TRBV5-6 to TRBJ2-5; TRBD1 agrees at 8 bases. The CDR3 loop spans 13 amino acids. V lost 4 bases, J lost 4 bases, and 3 bases stayed unmatched. The V gene's germline CDR1 is SGHDT and CDR2 YYEEEE. For the CDR3, the DNA is TGTGCCAGCAGCCAGGACAGGGTAGAGACCCAGTACTTC. It is translated as CASSQDRVETQYF.

This chain connects TRBV18 to TRBJ2-2; TRBD1 matches at 7 bases. The ends lost 6 bases at V and 3 bases at J; junction bases unmatched: 13. Germline CDR1 is KGHSH and CDR2 is LQKENI. There are 17 residues in the CDR3. The CDR3 nucleotides read TGTGCCAGCTCTCCGTACCTTGGGACAGATCACACCGGGGAGCTGTTTTTT. Translated, it gives CASSPYLGTDHTGELFF.

This clone was seen a single time. The chain carries TRBV6-6 and TRBJ2-7, with 9 positions matching TRBD1. This CDR3 region has 14 residues. Germline-derived CDR1 and CDR2 are MNHNY and SVGAGI (reference sequence). Unmatched junction bases numbered 5, after V lost 6 bases and J lost 2 bases. CDR3 amino acids: CASRTGTGTYEQYF. The DNA for the CDR3 is TGTGCCAGCAGAACCGGGACAGGGACCTACGAGCAGTACTTC.

CDR3 loop: CASSQDLGQHYNSPLHF. The CDR3 DNA sequence: TGTGCCAGCAGCCAAGATTTGGGGCAGCACTATAATTCACCCCTCCACTTT. The V and J genes are TRBV3-1 (or the pseudogene TRBV3-2) and TRBJ1-6; D possibly corresponds to TRBD1 (5 bases). The CDR3 runs 17 residues. Germline-derived CDR1 and CDR2 are LGHDT and YNNKEL (reference sequence). The V and J ends lost 0 bases and 3 bases respectively, with 12 bases between them.

Written as DNA, the CDR3 is TGTGCCAGCAGCTTAGATCCAGGGGCGAATTCACCCCTCCACTTT. It encodes CASSLDPGANSPLHF. V and J are TRBV7-8 and TRBJ1-6; maybe TRBD1 (6 bases). The CDR3 loop spans 15 amino acids. Trimming shortened V by 1 base and J by 7 bases, and 11 bases separated the two germline ends. CDR1 SGHVS and CDR2 FQNEAQ come from the germline V gene. Full variable domain (missing parts from reference TRBV7-8 and TRBJ1-6): GAGVSQSPRYKVAKRGQDVALRCDPISGHVSLFWYQQALGQGPEFLTYFQNEAQLDKSGLPSDRFFAERPEGSVSTLKIQRTQQEDSAVYLCASSLDPGANSPLHFGNGTRLTVT.

The rearrangement joins TRBV6-5 to TRBJ2-2, with TRBD2 identical over 8 bases. The ends lost 7 bases at V and 5 bases at J; junction bases unmatched: 9. CDR3 length: 15 amino acids. Looked up from germline, CDR1 is MNHEY and CDR2 is SVGAGI. CDR3 nucleotide sequence: TGTGCCAGCACCCAAGCGGGAGTCGGGACCGGGGAGCTGTTTTTT. Protein product: CASTQAGVGTGELFF.

The chain combines TRBV29-1 with TRBJ1-5, with D tentatively TRBD1 (5 bases). This CDR3 comprises 13 residues. Germline lookup yields CDR1 SQVTM and CDR2 ANQGSEA. Trimming stripped 7 bases from V and 2 bases from J, with 12 bases between. For the CDR3, the DNA is TGCAGCGCTAAAGACAGCGGCAATCAGCCCCAGCATTTT. It yields the protein CSAKDSGNQPQHF. The variable domain in full, with the rest retrieved from reference TRBV29-1 and TRBJ1-5, is SAVISQKPSRDICQRGTSLTIQCQVDSQVTMMFWYRQQPGQSLTLIATANQGSEATYESGFVIDKFPISRPNLTFSTLTVSNMSPEDSSIYLCSAKDSGNQPQHFGDGTRLSIL.

Judged by abundance, this clone is medium-sized (0.01 to 0.1%). The chain has TRBV7-9 and TRBJ2-3; D is unresolved. CDR3 size: 15 residues. The V and J ends lost 3 bases and 0 bases respectively, with 10 bases between them. From germline, CDR1 is SEHNR and CDR2 FQNEAQ (reference sequence). CDR3 loop: CASSFPKASTDTQYF. The DNA of the CDR3 is TGTGCCAGCAGCTTCCCCAAAGCGAGCACAGATACGCAGTATTTT.

The chain combines TRBV3-1 (or the pseudogene TRBV3-2) with TRBJ1-1; the D gene is possibly TRBD1 (5 bases). This CDR3 is 14 amino acids long. Germline loops: CDR1 LGHDT, CDR2 YNNKEL (reference sequence). V lost 4 bases and J 5 bases, leaving 14 bases between the germline ends. CDR3 nucleotide sequence: TGTGCCAGCAGCCGCAGCCCAGGGAAAACTGAAGCTTTCTTT. Its protein product is CASSRSPGKTEAFF.

V and J are TRBV27 and TRBJ2-7; D may be TRBD1 (5 bases). Germline values: CDR1 MNHEY, CDR2 SMNVEV (reference sequence). Trimming stripped 0 bases from V and 2 bases from J, with 5 bases between. The CDR3 sequence is 13 residues long. The CDR3 region is CASSLSGAYEQYF. The CDR3, as DNA: TGTGCCAGCAGTTTATCAGGGGCCTACGAGCAGTACTTC.

The gene calls are TRBV27 and TRBJ2-7; D call uncertain. Deletions cut 6 bases from V and 0 bases from J, with 9 bases between. Germline CDR1 and CDR2: MNHEY and SMNVEV (reference sequence). This CDR3 has 13 residues. In DNA, the CDR3 is TGTGCCAGCAGGGAGCGTTACTCCTACGAGCAGTACTTC. As protein: CASRERYSYEQYF.

This clone showed up just once. The chain uses TRBV6-5 and TRBJ1-1; D possibly corresponds to TRBD1 (6 bases). The CDR3 consists of 15 residues. Trimming removed 10 bases at V and 1 base at J, with 19 bases between. CDR1 is MNHEY, CDR2 SVGAGI, per germline. DNA for the CDR3: TGTGCCACGGACCCCAGGGGTTCAAGGAACACTGAAGCTTTCTTT. This sequence encodes CATDPRGSRNTEAFF.

This clone came up once. This chain joins TRBV7-9 and TRBJ2-7; D gene ambiguous. The CDR3 is made up of 17 amino acids. CDR1 and CDR2 (germline): SEHNR, FQNEAQ (reference sequence). V shed 1 base and J shed 2 bases, with 18 bases lying between them. CDR3 protein: CASSLVSSLELTYEQYF. The CDR3 DNA follows: TGTGCCAGCAGCTTAGTATCTTCGTTGGAGTTGACCTACGAGCAGTACTTC. The variable domain in full, completed from reference TRBV7-9 and TRBJ2-7, reads DTGVSQNPRHKITKRGQNVTFRCDPISEHNRLYWYRQTLGQGPEFLTYFQNEAQLEKSRLLSDRFSAERPKGSFSTLEIQRTEQGDSAMYLCASSLVSSLELTYEQYFGPGTRLTVT.

This clone was picked up one time. The gene calls are TRBV10-3 and TRBJ2-3; 10 positions match TRBD2. Looked up from germline, CDR1 is ENHRY and CDR2 is SYGVKD. The CDR3 runs to 14 residues. The V segment lost 5 bases and the J segment 1 base; nucleotides outside the gene matches: 0. The CDR3 loop reads CAISLAGGTDTQYF. CDR3 bases: TGTGCCATCAGTCTAGCGGGGGGCACAGATACGCAGTATTTT.

This chain joins TRBV6-2 or TRBV6-3 and TRBJ2-3, with TRBD2 matching 12 bases. This CDR3 has 17 residues. V lost 1 base to trimming and J lost 5 bases; unmatched junction nucleotides: 7. CDR1 and CDR2 from the germline V gene are MNHEY and SVGEGT. The DNA for the CDR3 is TGTGCCAGCAGTTACTACCGACTAGCGGGGGCCCTAGATACGCAGTATTTT. The encoded protein is CASSYYRLAGALDTQYF.

The chain links TRBV19 to TRBJ1-2, with 8 bases aligning to TRBD1. V shed 3 bases, J shed 2 bases, and the junction held 11 bases outside the gene matches. Germline V gene lookup returns CDR1 LNHDA and CDR2 SQIVND (reference sequence). The CDR3 is 17 amino acids. The CDR3 sequence: CASSINPPGQGNYGYTF. In nucleotides, the CDR3 is TGTGCCAGTAGTATTAACCCCCCCGGACAGGGCAACTATGGCTACACCTTC.

The chain couples TRBV5-4 to TRBJ2-1; 12 bases fit TRBD2. The CDR3 spans 14 residues. With V trimmed by 1 base and J by 10 bases, 3 bases remained unmatched. Per the germline V gene, CDR1 is SGHNT and CDR2 is YYREEE (reference sequence). This chain's CDR3 is CASSLLTSGGEQFF. The CDR3 DNA reads as TGTGCCAGCAGCTTGCTAACTAGCGGGGGGGAGCAGTTCTTC.

This chain joins TRBV7-2 and TRBJ2-4, with TRBD1 matching over 9 bases. Germline-derived CDR1 and CDR2 are SGHTA and FQGNSA. After removal of 0 bases from V and 7 bases from J, the junction contained 4 bases not matched to a gene. This CDR3 has 15 residues. The CDR3 is CASSLAPGTGNIQYF. In DNA, the CDR3 is TGTGCCAGCAGCTTAGCGCCCGGGACAGGGAACATTCAGTACTTC.

This clone has a single count. The genes are TRBV11-2 and TRBJ2-7; D not certain. The V gene's germline CDR1 is SGHAT and CDR2 FQNNGV. The CDR3 has 17 residues. V lost 4 bases, J lost 2 bases, and 21 bases lay in between. CDR3 DNA: TGTGCCAGCAGCTCCACTCTCGGAGCAGCCCCTACCTACGAGCAGTACTTC. This codes for CASSSTLGAAPTYEQYF.

In regard to this clone: The germline gene is not matched at one end of the junction; a read error may be the cause. The rearrangement uses TRBV6-2 or TRBV6-3 and TRBJ1-4; a possible D gene is TRBD1 (5 bases). The CDR3 has 17 residues. Germline V gene data show CDR1 as MNHEY and CDR2 as SVGEGT. The CDR3 sequence is CASSYSDTPLTIEKLFF. CDR3 coding DNA: TGTGCCAGCAGTTACTCGGACACTCCCTTAACTATTGAAAAACTGTTTTTT.

This clone was observed a few times. This chain joins TRBV7-3 and TRBJ2-1, with D uncertain. The germline V gene has CDR1 SGHTA and CDR2 FQGTGA. The CDR3 extends over 15 amino acids. Trimming stripped 5 bases from V and 5 bases from J, with 16 bases between. The CDR3 sequence: CASSPALGRNNEQFF. The CDR3 DNA reads as TGTGCCAGCAGCCCCGCTCTCGGTAGAAACAATGAGCAGTTCTTC.